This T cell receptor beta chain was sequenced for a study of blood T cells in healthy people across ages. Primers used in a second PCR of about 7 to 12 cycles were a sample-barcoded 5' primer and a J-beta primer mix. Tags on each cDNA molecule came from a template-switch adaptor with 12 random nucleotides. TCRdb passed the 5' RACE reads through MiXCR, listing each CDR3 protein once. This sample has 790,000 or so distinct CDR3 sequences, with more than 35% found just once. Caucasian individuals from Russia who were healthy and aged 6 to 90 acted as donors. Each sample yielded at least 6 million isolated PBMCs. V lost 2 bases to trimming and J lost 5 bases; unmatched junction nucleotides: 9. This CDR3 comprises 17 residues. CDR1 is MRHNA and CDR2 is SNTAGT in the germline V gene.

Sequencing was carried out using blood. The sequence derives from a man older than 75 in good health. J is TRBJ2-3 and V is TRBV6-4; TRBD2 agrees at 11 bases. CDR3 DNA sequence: TGTGCCAGCAGTGACGGAATAGCGGGGGGGAATGGAGATACGCAGTATTTT. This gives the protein CASSDGIAGGNGDTQYF.